This T cell receptor (beta chain) was recovered during a study of blood T cell repertoires in COVID-19. As for the study in general: Specimens from acute and convalescent COVID-19 originated in the United States, Italy and Spain.

CDR1 and CDR2 (germline): SEHNR, FQNEAQ (reference sequence). The CDR3 runs to 12 residues. Trimming stripped 3 bases from V and 4 bases from J, with 7 bases between. In the original workflow: Reference gene primer amplification yielded estimated nucleated cell counts. Clones were read by immunoSEQ multiplex PCR, and TCRdb kept only the in-frame ones, dropping some. V and J calls and clone size are those listed in that table; D and trimming were worked out from the DNA. The sample includes tens of thousands of clones, around 90% of them seen just once. The sequenced sample was peripheral blood. This TCR was recovered from an elderly man with acute or convalescent COVID-19. V and J are TRBV7-9 and TRBJ2-7; D possibly corresponds to TRBD2 (5 bases). DNA for the CDR3: TGTGCCAGCAGCTTTGGGGAGTACGAGCAGTACTTC. It is translated as CASSFGEYEQYF.